These 13 T cell receptor beta chains originate from one sample sequenced in a study of fetal regulatory T cell absence and autoimmunity. Repertoires were generated with immunoSEQ multiplex PCR, while TCRdb's copy carries only in-frame clones and drops some. The data hold about 46,000 clones, with around 83% observed a single time. The sequenced sample was cord blood. These receptors were obtained from a newborn boy with IPEX syndrome.

The V and J genes are TRBV5-6 and TRBJ2-5; D gene uncertain. Trimming removed 3 bases at V and 7 bases at J, with 7 bases between. Germline assignment: CDR1 SGHDT and CDR2 YYEEEE. The CDR3 has 11 amino acids. CDR3 region: CASSSPRTQYF. The CDR3 nucleotides are TGTGCCAGCAGCTCCCCCCGGACCCAGTACTTC.

The chain carries TRBV6-6 and TRBJ1-1, with D unresolved. Germline V gene sequence: CDR1 MNHNY, CDR2 SVGAGI (reference sequence). Trimming shortened V by 2 bases and J by 1 base, and 5 bases separated the two germline ends. The CDR3 has 13 amino acids. CDR3 region: CASSYGRNTEAFF. The CDR3 DNA reads as TGTGCCAGCAGTTACGGCCGGAACACTGAAGCTTTCTTT.

The rearrangement joins TRBV27 to TRBJ2-3; a weak D match, TRBD1 (6 bases). Germline V gives CDR1 MNHEY, CDR2 SMNVEV (reference sequence). V dropped 8 bases and J dropped 6 bases, with 18 bases sitting between them. The CDR3 has 14 amino acids. In DNA, the CDR3 is TGTGCCAGCGGGGCAGCAGGGGCATGGGATACGCAGTATTTT. Amino acid sequence: CASGAAGAWDTQYF.

The chain recombines TRBV5-1 with TRBJ2-3, with 12 bases aligning to TRBD2. The CDR3 runs to 17 residues. Germline V gene sequence: CDR1 SGHRS, CDR2 YFSETQ. Trimming cost V 3 bases and J 6 bases; bases outside gene matches: 11. CDR3 bases: TGCGCCAGCAGCTCGGTGACTAGCGGGAGAACTCTGGATACGCAGTATTTT. This gives the protein CASSSVTSGRTLDTQYF. The whole variable domain, remainder taken from reference TRBV5-1 and TRBJ2-3, is KAGVTQTPRYLIKTRGQQVTLSCSPISGHRSVSWYQQTPGQGLQFLFEYFSETQRNKGNFPGRFSGRQFSNSRSEMNVSTLELGDSALYLCASSSVTSGRTLDTQYFGPGTRLTVL.

V and J are TRBV2 and TRBJ2-4, with 13 bases fitting TRBD2. CDR1 and CDR2 (germline): SNHLY, FYNNEI. With 6 bases clipped from V and 1 base from J, the junction kept 0 bases outside the gene matches. The CDR3 spans 15 residues. CDR3 sequence: CASRTSGGAKNIQYF. CDR3 bases: TGTGCCAGCAGGACTAGCGGGGGGGCCAAAAACATTCAGTACTTC.

V is TRBV30 and J is TRBJ1-5; the D gene is possibly TRBD1 (6 bases). The germline gives CDR1 GTSNPN, CDR2 SVGIG (reference sequence). V was pared by 5 bases and J by 5 bases, with 13 bases between. The CDR3 contains 13 residues. In DNA form, the CDR3 reads TGTGCCTGGGCAGGGGAGGTTGATCAGCCCCAGCATTTT. It codes for CAWAGEVDQPQHF.

V is TRBV29-1 and J is TRBJ2-1; 14 bases map to TRBD2. V lost 1 base and J lost 0; bases outside the gene matches: 2. The CDR3 totals 17 residues. Looked up from germline, CDR1 is SQVTM and CDR2 is ANQGSEA. CDR3 sequence (DNA): TGCAGCGTTGAAGGACTAGCGGGAGGGTACTCCTACAATGAGCAGTTCTTC. Residues: CSVEGLAGGYSYNEQFF.

The CDR3 nucleotides are TGCAGTGCCCGCGACGGGCGCGAGCAGTACTTC. As protein: CSARDGREQYF. The V gene is TRBV20-1, the J gene TRBJ2-7; no clear D gene. This CDR3 has 11 amino acids. With 6 bases removed from V and 6 bases from J, the gap between germline ends came to 12 bases. Germline V gene sequence: CDR1 DFQATT, CDR2 SNEGSKA (reference sequence).

This clone showed up just a few times. This CDR3 is CASSVGLVDITDTQYF. CDR3 nucleotides: TGTGCCAGCAGCGTAGGCCTAGTCGATATCACAGATACGCAGTATTTT. The V call is TRBV9, the J call TRBJ2-3; D gene ambiguous. Germline CDR1 is SGDLS and CDR2 is YYNGEE. V was cut by 0 bases and J by 2 bases, with 13 bases left in between. CDR3 size: 16 residues.

This clone was observed a handful of times. This chain links TRBV25-1 with TRBJ2-6, with D possibly matching TRBD1 (5 bases). V dropped 5 bases and J dropped 0 bases, with 11 bases sitting between them. CDR1 MGHDK and CDR2 SYGVNS come from the germline V gene. CDR3 length: 16 residues. CDR3 DNA sequence: TGTGCCAGCAGTCCTAAAGGGGACTCTGGGGCCAACGTCCTGACTTTC. This gives the protein CASSPKGDSGANVLTF.

The rearrangement uses TRBV13 and TRBJ2-5; D gene uncertain. With 0 bases removed from V and 4 bases from J, the gap between germline ends came to 6 bases. The CDR3 is 13 residues long. The germline gives CDR1 PRHDT, CDR2 FYEKMQ (reference sequence). The CDR3 region has the DNA TGTGCCAGCAGCTTAGGGGATCGAGAGACCCAGTACTTC. This encodes CASSLGDRETQYF. The variable domain in full, completed from reference TRBV13 and TRBJ2-5, reads AAGVIQSPRHLIKEKRETATLKCYPIPRHDTVYWYQQGPGQDPQFLISFYEKMQSDKGSIPDRFSAQQFSDYHSELNMSSLELGDSALYFCASSLGDRETQYFGPGTRLLVL.

The rearrangement uses TRBV7-8 and TRBJ1-2; D gene ambiguous. Trimming left V 2 bases short and J 4 bases short, with 11 bases between. The CDR3 has 14 residues. CDR1 is SGHVS and CDR2 is FQNEAQ in the germline V gene. The DNA for the CDR3 is TGTGCCAGCAGCTTATCCCGGCAGAGCTATGGCTACACCTTC. This codes for CASSLSRQSYGYTF.

The chain joins TRBV6-5 to TRBJ2-7; D is unresolved. The CDR3 consists of 10 residues. The V gene's germline CDR1 is MNHEY and CDR2 SVGAGI. V lost 8 bases, J lost 5 bases, and 7 bases lay in between. CDR3 in DNA: TGTGCCAGCGCGTCGAACGAGCAGTACTTC. Translated, it gives CASASNEQYF.